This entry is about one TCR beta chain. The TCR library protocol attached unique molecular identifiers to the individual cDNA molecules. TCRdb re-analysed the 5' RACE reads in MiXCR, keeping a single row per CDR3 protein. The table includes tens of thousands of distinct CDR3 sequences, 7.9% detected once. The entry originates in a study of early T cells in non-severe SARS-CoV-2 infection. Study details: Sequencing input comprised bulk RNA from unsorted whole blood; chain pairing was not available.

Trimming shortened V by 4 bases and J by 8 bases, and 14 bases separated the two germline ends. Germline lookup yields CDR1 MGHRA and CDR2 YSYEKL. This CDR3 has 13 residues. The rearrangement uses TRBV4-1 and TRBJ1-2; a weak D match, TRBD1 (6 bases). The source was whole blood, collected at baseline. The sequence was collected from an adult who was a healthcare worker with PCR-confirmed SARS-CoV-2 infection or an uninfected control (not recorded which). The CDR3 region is CASSRTQGEGYTF. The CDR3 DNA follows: TGCGCCAGCAGCCGCACACAGGGAGAGGGCTACACCTTC.